This is a list of T cell receptor beta chains from one sample in a study of T cells in Graves' hyperthyroidism and ophthalmopathy. A single record per CDR3 protein comes from TCRdb applying MiXCR to the multiplex PCR reads. The data show more than 500,000 distinct CDR3 sequences, with roughly 14% seen just once and around 4% held by the top ten. Material: blood. These TCRs come from a woman between 40 and 55 years old with Graves' ophthalmopathy. Each CDR3 is given with its conserved first and last residue. Each record gives: J gene, V gene, D gene, clone size, CDR3 protein, CDR3 DNA. D genes are given only for firm matches. Size tells how often a clone was seen (once, few, many) or the class of an expanded clone, and some rows leave it out.

j_call: TRBJ2-7; v_call: TRBV28; d_call: .; clone_size: many; cdr3_aa: CASSLYDVGARYEQYF; cdr3_nt: TGTGCCAGCAGTTTATACGATGTAGGGGCCCGCTACGAGCAGTACTTC
j_call: TRBJ2-7; v_call: TRBV5-1; d_call: .; clone_size: few; cdr3_aa: CASSLAPESSYEQYF; cdr3_nt: TGCGCCAGCAGCTTGGCGCCAGAAAGCTCCTACGAGCAGTACTTC
j_call: TRBJ2-7; v_call: TRBV4-1; d_call: .; clone_size: many; cdr3_aa: CASSQDTGNTYEQYF; cdr3_nt: TGCGCCAGCAGCCAAGATACAGGGAATACGTACGAGCAGTACTTC
j_call: TRBJ2-4; v_call: TRBV5-6; d_call: .; clone_size: many; cdr3_aa: CASSLAEGIAKNIQYF; cdr3_nt: TGTGCCAGCAGCTTGGCGGAGGGGATAGCCAAAAACATTCAGTACTTC
j_call: TRBJ1-6; v_call: TRBV12-3/TRBV12-4; d_call: .; clone_size: many; cdr3_aa: CASSLGGREYSPLHF; cdr3_nt: TGTGCCAGCAGCCTCGGCGGGAGGGAGTATTCACCCCTCCACTTT
j_call: TRBJ1-2; v_call: TRBV6-1; d_call: .; clone_size: many; cdr3_aa: CASSVRPNYGYTF; cdr3_nt: TGTGCCAGCAGCGTTCGGCCAAACTATGGCTACACCTTC
j_call: TRBJ1-1; v_call: TRBV2; d_call: TRBD1; clone_size: .; cdr3_aa: CASSRDRSKRWTEAFF; cdr3_nt: TGTGCCAGCAGTAGGGACAGGTCGAAGCGATGGACTGAAGCTTTCTTT
j_call: TRBJ2-5; v_call: TRBV24-1; d_call: .; clone_size: .; cdr3_aa: CATSHRVRETQYF; cdr3_nt: TGTGCCACCAGCCACAGGGTTCGCGAGACCCAGTACTTC
j_call: TRBJ2-7; v_call: TRBV29-1; d_call: TRBD2; clone_size: many; cdr3_aa: CSAQREGRGEQYF; cdr3_nt: TGCAGCGCTCAGCGGGAGGGCCGAGGGGAGCAGTACTTC
j_call: TRBJ1-1; v_call: TRBV11-2; d_call: TRBD1; clone_size: many; cdr3_aa: CASSLRDREAFF; cdr3_nt: TGTGCCAGCAGCCTCCGGGACAGGGAAGCTTTCTTT
j_call: TRBJ2-7; v_call: TRBV20-1; d_call: .; clone_size: many; cdr3_aa: CSARGGNEQYF; cdr3_nt: TGCAGTGCGAGGGGGGGAAACGAGCAGTACTTC
j_call: TRBJ1-1; v_call: TRBV11-2; d_call: TRBD1; clone_size: many; cdr3_aa: CASSSVYRGMNTEAFF; cdr3_nt: TGTGCCAGCAGCTCGGTGTACAGGGGAATGAACACTGAAGCTTTCTTT
j_call: TRBJ2-7; v_call: TRBV24-1; d_call: TRBD1; clone_size: few; cdr3_aa: CARQGGTEQYF; cdr3_nt: TGTGCCAGACAGGGGGGGACCGAGCAGTACTTC
j_call: TRBJ2-7; v_call: TRBV12-3/TRBV12-4; d_call: .; clone_size: many; cdr3_aa: CASSWTDSYEQYF; cdr3_nt: TGTGCCAGCAGCTGGACAGATTCCTACGAGCAGTACTTC
j_call: TRBJ2-7; v_call: TRBV28; d_call: .; clone_size: many; cdr3_aa: CASSRDRFPYEQYF; cdr3_nt: TGTGCCAGCTCAAGAGACAGATTCCCCTACGAGCAGTACTTC
j_call: TRBJ2-7; v_call: TRBV12-3/TRBV12-4; d_call: .; clone_size: few; cdr3_aa: CASSPRVAGEQYF; cdr3_nt: TGTGCCAGCAGCCCCAGGGTGGCCGGTGAGCAGTACTTC
j_call: TRBJ1-1; v_call: TRBV19; d_call: .; clone_size: .; cdr3_aa: CASSYRVRAEAFF; cdr3_nt: TGTGCCAGTTCCTACAGGGTGCGGGCTGAAGCTTTCTTT
j_call: TRBJ2-7; v_call: TRBV28; d_call: .; clone_size: many; cdr3_aa: CASSTPRGSYEQYF; cdr3_nt: TGTGCCAGCAGTACCCCCCGGGGTTCCTACGAGCAGTACTTC
j_call: TRBJ2-6; v_call: TRBV29-1; d_call: .; clone_size: few; cdr3_aa: CSVEIPGHHSGANVLTF; cdr3_nt: TGCAGCGTTGAGATACCGGGACACCACTCTGGGGCCAACGTCCTGACTTTC
j_call: TRBJ1-3; v_call: TRBV30; d_call: .; clone_size: .; cdr3_aa: CAWTSGTSGNTIYF; cdr3_nt: TGTGCCTGGACGTCAGGTACCTCTGGAAACACCATATATTTT
j_call: TRBJ2-5; v_call: TRBV29-1; d_call: TRBD2; clone_size: few; cdr3_aa: CSVRLAGGQETQYF; cdr3_nt: TGCAGCGTAAGACTAGCGGGAGGCCAAGAGACCCAGTACTTC
j_call: TRBJ1-1; v_call: TRBV4-1; d_call: .; clone_size: many; cdr3_aa: CASSQEALESGEAFF; cdr3_nt: TGCGCCAGCAGCCAAGAGGCGCTTGAATCGGGTGAAGCTTTCTTT
j_call: TRBJ2-7; v_call: TRBV20-1; d_call: .; clone_size: many; cdr3_aa: CSAISGRAEQYF; cdr3_nt: TGCAGTGCTATTAGCGGCCGGGCCGAGCAGTACTTC
j_call: TRBJ2-3; v_call: TRBV19; d_call: TRBD2; clone_size: .; cdr3_aa: CASSTAGVGTDTQYF; cdr3_nt: TGTGCCAGTAGTACGGCGGGAGTTGGCACAGATACGCAGTATTTT
j_call: TRBJ2-6; v_call: TRBV6-2/TRBV6-3; d_call: .; clone_size: .; cdr3_aa: CASSPWSSGANVLTF; cdr3_nt: TGTGCCAGCAGCCCTTGGAGCTCTGGGGCCAACGTCCTGACTTTC
j_call: TRBJ2-5; v_call: TRBV27; d_call: .; clone_size: many; cdr3_aa: CASSLGGSAETQYF; cdr3_nt: TGTGCCAGCAGTTTAGGCGGGTCGGCAGAGACCCAGTACTTC
j_call: TRBJ2-7; v_call: TRBV27; d_call: TRBD2; clone_size: few; cdr3_aa: CASSPAGRPSYEQYF; cdr3_nt: TGTGCCAGCAGCCCCGCCGGGAGGCCCTCCTACGAGCAGTACTTC
j_call: TRBJ1-1; v_call: TRBV20-1; d_call: .; clone_size: many; cdr3_aa: CSARRTANTEAFF; cdr3_nt: TGCAGTGCTAGGAGGACAGCGAACACTGAAGCTTTCTTT
j_call: TRBJ1-1; v_call: TRBV24-1; d_call: TRBD1; clone_size: many; cdr3_aa: CATSDSGTGAFF; cdr3_nt: TGTGCCACCAGTGACTCCGGGACAGGGGCTTTCTTT
j_call: TRBJ2-5; v_call: TRBV7-9; d_call: .; clone_size: many; cdr3_aa: CASSLLGAGQETQYF; cdr3_nt: TGTGCCAGCAGCTTATTGGGGGCCGGGCAAGAGACCCAGTACTTC
j_call: TRBJ2-2; v_call: TRBV20-1; d_call: TRBD2; clone_size: many; cdr3_aa: CSASRMGGPGELFF; cdr3_nt: TGCAGTGCTAGTCGAATGGGAGGGCCCGGGGAGCTGTTTTTT
j_call: TRBJ2-7; v_call: TRBV15; d_call: .; clone_size: few; cdr3_aa: CATSRGSGPFEQYF; cdr3_nt: TGTGCCACCAGCAGAGGCTCTGGGCCCTTCGAGCAGTACTTC
j_call: TRBJ2-7; v_call: TRBV3-1; d_call: .; clone_size: few; cdr3_aa: CASSQAGPSSYEQYF; cdr3_nt: TGTGCCAGCAGCCAAGCGGGACCTAGCTCCTACGAGCAGTACTTC
j_call: TRBJ2-7; v_call: TRBV20-1; d_call: .; clone_size: many; cdr3_aa: CSARGAAVGEQYF; cdr3_nt: TGCAGTGCTAGAGGGGCAGCGGTCGGCGAGCAGTACTTC
j_call: TRBJ2-2; v_call: TRBV7-3; d_call: .; clone_size: many; cdr3_aa: CASSKTVGENGELFF; cdr3_nt: TGTGCCAGCAGCAAAACGGTTGGCGAGAACGGGGAGCTGTTTTTT
j_call: TRBJ2-5; v_call: TRBV9; d_call: TRBD2; clone_size: many; cdr3_aa: CASSVGPSGRGETQYF; cdr3_nt: TGTGCCAGCAGCGTAGGCCCTAGCGGGAGGGGTGAGACCCAGTACTTC
j_call: TRBJ2-7; v_call: TRBV6-5; d_call: TRBD2; clone_size: many; cdr3_aa: CASRPRGREGPYF; cdr3_nt: TGTGCCAGCAGGCCCCGAGGGCGGGAGGGCCCGTACTTC
j_call: TRBJ2-7; v_call: TRBV19; d_call: .; clone_size: .; cdr3_aa: CASSIASDSYEQYF; cdr3_nt: TGTGCCAGTAGTATAGCCTCAGACTCCTACGAGCAGTACTTC
j_call: TRBJ1-6; v_call: TRBV12-3/TRBV12-4; d_call: .; clone_size: few; cdr3_aa: CASSEQGSSLHF; cdr3_nt: TGTGCCAGCAGCGAACAGGGATCATCCCTCCACTTT
j_call: TRBJ1-5; v_call: TRBV20-1; d_call: TRBD1; clone_size: few; cdr3_aa: CSARGWDRSSNQPQHF; cdr3_nt: TGCAGTGCTAGAGGGTGGGACAGGTCAAGCAATCAGCCCCAGCATTTT
j_call: TRBJ2-7; v_call: TRBV20-1; d_call: .; clone_size: few; cdr3_aa: CSASFVQGISYEQYF; cdr3_nt: TGCAGTGCTAGCTTTGTGCAGGGGATCTCCTACGAGCAGTACTTC
j_call: TRBJ2-5; v_call: TRBV2; d_call: TRBD1; clone_size: few; cdr3_aa: CASNRGGETQYF; cdr3_nt: TGTGCCAGCAACAGGGGTGGTGAGACCCAGTACTTC
j_call: TRBJ1-2; v_call: TRBV12-3/TRBV12-4; d_call: .; clone_size: many; cdr3_aa: CASSFGRDGGYTF; cdr3_nt: TGTGCCAGCAGTTTTGGCAGGGATGGTGGCTACACCTTC
j_call: TRBJ1-5; v_call: TRBV18; d_call: .; clone_size: few; cdr3_aa: CASSPPLTGPGQPQHF; cdr3_nt: TGTGCCAGCTCACCACCCCTCACAGGGCCGGGACAGCCCCAGCATTTT
j_call: TRBJ1-3; v_call: TRBV15; d_call: .; clone_size: many; cdr3_aa: CATSRDGGLDTIYF; cdr3_nt: TGTGCCACCAGCAGAGACGGCGGGTTGGACACCATATATTTT
j_call: TRBJ2-5; v_call: TRBV11-1; d_call: .; clone_size: .; cdr3_aa: CASMSRGLGETQYF; cdr3_nt: TGTGCCAGCATGAGTAGGGGCCTTGGGGAGACCCAGTACTTC
j_call: TRBJ1-5; v_call: TRBV28; d_call: .; clone_size: many; cdr3_aa: CASIRSGIQPQHF; cdr3_nt: TGTGCCAGCATTCGGTCAGGGATTCAGCCCCAGCATTTT
j_call: TRBJ2-7; v_call: TRBV19; d_call: .; clone_size: many; cdr3_aa: CASSIRGPSIYEQYF; cdr3_nt: TGTGCCAGTAGTATCCGGGGACCGTCGATCTACGAGCAGTACTTC
j_call: TRBJ2-5; v_call: TRBV28; d_call: .; clone_size: many; cdr3_aa: CASSHLTGASWTQYF; cdr3_nt: TGTGCCAGCAGTCACTTGACGGGGGCCTCATGGACCCAGTACTTC
j_call: TRBJ2-7; v_call: TRBV11-3; d_call: .; clone_size: .; cdr3_aa: CASRGLGTYEQYF; cdr3_nt: TGTGCCAGCAGGGGTCTCGGCACCTACGAGCAGTACTTC
j_call: TRBJ2-7; v_call: TRBV5-1; d_call: .; clone_size: many; cdr3_aa: CASSFGGPNYEQYF; cdr3_nt: TGCGCCAGCAGCTTCGGGGGACCGAACTACGAGCAGTACTTC
j_call: TRBJ2-7; v_call: TRBV12-3/TRBV12-4; d_call: TRBD2; clone_size: many; cdr3_aa: CASSLSSGRPYEQYF; cdr3_nt: TGTGCCAGCAGTTTGTCCAGCGGGAGACCCTACGAGCAGTACTTC
j_call: TRBJ1-6; v_call: TRBV7-2; d_call: .; clone_size: many; cdr3_aa: CASSHPPGRDTKPLHF; cdr3_nt: TGTGCCAGCAGCCACCCGCCGGGCCGGGACACAAAACCCCTCCACTTT
j_call: TRBJ2-7; v_call: TRBV4-1; d_call: TRBD2; clone_size: .; cdr3_aa: CASSRNIGTSGIDEQYF; cdr3_nt: TGCGCCAGCAGCAGAAATATCGGGACTAGCGGGATCGACGAGCAGTACTTC
j_call: TRBJ1-1; v_call: TRBV7-2; d_call: .; clone_size: many; cdr3_aa: CASSLALGGNTEAFF; cdr3_nt: TGTGCCAGCAGCTTAGCGCTGGGGGGAAACACTGAAGCTTTCTTT
j_call: TRBJ1-2; v_call: TRBV10-3; d_call: .; clone_size: many; cdr3_aa: CAISSTGGYTF; cdr3_nt: TGTGCCATCAGTTCCACCGGGGGCTACACCTTC
j_call: TRBJ2-4; v_call: TRBV6-1; d_call: .; clone_size: .; cdr3_aa: CASSEFFWSSGNIQYF; cdr3_nt: TGTGCCAGCAGTGAATTTTTCTGGAGCTCAGGAAACATTCAGTACTTC
j_call: TRBJ2-5; v_call: TRBV28; d_call: .; clone_size: many; cdr3_aa: CASSRTPVRGETQYF; cdr3_nt: TGTGCCAGCAGTCGAACCCCTGTCAGGGGAGAGACCCAGTACTTC